The 10 T cell receptor beta chains reported below all come from one sample, sequenced in a study of Tregs in tolerant kidney transplant recipients. Repertoires were generated with immunoSEQ multiplex PCR, while TCRdb's copy carries only in-frame clones and drops some. Among some 70,000 clones, roughly nine tenths were seen once, and the ten largest hold approximately 0.4%. Here the sequenced sample was CD4+ T cells from blood, taken before the transplant. All receptors come from a human donor who received a combined kidney and bone marrow transplant.

The J gene is TRBJ2-3, the V gene TRBV5-4, with a tentative D call TRBD2 (6 bases). V gave up 8 bases and J gave up 2 bases, with 15 bases separating them. The V gene's germline CDR1 is SGHNT and CDR2 YYREEE (reference sequence). The length of the CDR3 is 14 residues. CDR3 sequence (DNA): TGTGCCAGTTCAGGCGGGATGTTCACAGATACGCAGTATTTT. Protein: CASSGGMFTDTQYF.

The chain couples TRBV2 to TRBJ2-7, with 10 bases lining up with TRBD1. V dropped 5 bases and J dropped 3; count of bases not matched to a gene: 7. CDR3 length: 15 amino acids. Per the germline V gene, CDR1 is SNHLY and CDR2 is FYNNEI. CDR3 nucleotide sequence: TGTGCCAGCAGTAGCGACAGGGGGCGAAACTACGAGCAGTACTTC. It encodes CASSSDRGRNYEQYF. The complete variable domain, with remaining parts taken from reference TRBV2 and TRBJ2-7, reads EPEVTQTPSHQVTQMGQEVILRCVPISNHLYFYWYRQILGQKVEFLVSFYNNEISEKSEIFDDQFSVERPDGSNFTLKIRSTKLEDSAMYFCASSSDRGRNYEQYFGPGTRLTVT.

The chain joins TRBV5-5 to TRBJ2-7; unclear D gene. The V gene's germline CDR1 is SGHKS and CDR2 YYEKEE (reference sequence). The germline V and J ends were trimmed by 4 bases and 5 bases, with 13 bases remaining between them. This CDR3 is 13 amino acids long. CDR3 loop: CASSPTYSDEQYF. The CDR3 DNA sequence: TGTGCCAGCAGCCCCACTTACAGTGACGAGCAGTACTTC.

This clone came up once. The chain uses TRBV7-2 and TRBJ2-7, with TRBD2 matching over 7 bases. The V segment lost 1 base and the J segment 4 bases; nucleotides outside the gene matches: 10. CDR3 length: 16 amino acids. Germline CDR1 and CDR2: SGHTA and FQGNSA. The CDR3 protein is CASSLVASGKMYEQYF. DNA of the CDR3: TGTGCCAGCAGCTTAGTGGCGAGCGGGAAGATGTACGAGCAGTACTTC.

This clone was picked up a small number of times. V is TRBV5-6 and J is TRBJ1-1; no clear D gene. Trimming pared 1 base from V and 4 bases from J, leaving 11 bases between. CDR1 and CDR2 from the germline V gene are SGHDT and YYEEEE. The CDR3 is 14 residues long. The CDR3 here is CASSLFPVLTEAFF. The CDR3 coding sequence is TGTGCCAGCAGCTTGTTCCCCGTACTCACTGAAGCTTTCTTT.

The V gene is TRBV2, the J gene TRBJ1-4, with D unclear. The CDR3 is made up of 12 amino acids. The V end lost 5 bases, the J end lost 6 bases, and 7 bases lay between the germline ends. The germline V gene has CDR1 SNHLY and CDR2 FYNNEI. The CDR3 bases are TGTGCCAGCAGTCCGATAGATGAAAAACTGTTTTTT. Residues: CASSPIDEKLFF.

In DNA, the CDR3 is TGTGCCAGCAGCCTCCAAGGACAGGACGGGGAGCTGTTTTTT. It specifies CASSLQGQDGELFF. The J gene is TRBJ2-2, the V gene TRBV11-3; TRBD1 matches 7 bases. Germline V gene lookup returns CDR1 SGHNT and CDR2 YENEEA. This CDR3 region has 14 residues. J gave up 7 bases and V 5 bases, and 7 bases lay outside the gene matches.

The rearrangement uses TRBV5-1 and TRBJ2-7; 12 bases map to TRBD2. This CDR3 has 15 amino acids. Trimming at V came to 4 bases and at J to 0 bases, leaving 2 bases not matched to a gene. Looked up from germline, CDR1 is SGHRS and CDR2 is YFSETQ. CDR3 coding DNA: TGCGCCAGCAGCCTAGCGGGAGGGCCCTCCTACGAGCAGTACTTC. Translating it yields CASSLAGGPSYEQYF.

V is TRBV7-8 and J is TRBJ2-1; a possible D gene is TRBD2 (6 bases). CDR1 and CDR2 (germline): SGHVS, FQNEAQ. Between the trimmed V and J ends, which lost 5 bases and 3 bases, there was a span of 14 bases. CDR3 length: 15 residues. The CDR3 DNA follows: TGTGCCAGCAGCCCGGAGCGGGTTGTCTACAATGAGCAGTTCTTC. The encoded protein is CASSPERVVYNEQFF.

The sample holds one count of this clone. The gene calls are TRBV5-1 and TRBJ1-4; 10 positions agree with TRBD1. CDR3 size: 16 residues. Germline V gene data show CDR1 as SGHRS and CDR2 as YFSETQ. Trimming at V came to 3 bases and at J to 8 bases, leaving 10 bases not matched to a gene. The CDR3 sequence: CASSSGQGIDGEKLFF. The DNA for the CDR3 is TGCGCCAGCAGCTCGGGACAGGGGATTGATGGGGAAAAACTGTTTTTT.